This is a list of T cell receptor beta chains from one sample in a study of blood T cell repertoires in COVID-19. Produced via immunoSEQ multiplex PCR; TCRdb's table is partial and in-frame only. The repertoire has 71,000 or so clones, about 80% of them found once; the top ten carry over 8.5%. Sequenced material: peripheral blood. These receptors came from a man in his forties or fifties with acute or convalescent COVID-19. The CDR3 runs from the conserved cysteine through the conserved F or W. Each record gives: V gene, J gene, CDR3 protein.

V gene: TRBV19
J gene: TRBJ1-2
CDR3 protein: CASSVGKQGLEDYGYTF

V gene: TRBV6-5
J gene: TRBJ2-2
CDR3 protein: CASSYRPGESTGELFF

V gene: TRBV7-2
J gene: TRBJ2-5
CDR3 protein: CASSSPSVLGETQYF

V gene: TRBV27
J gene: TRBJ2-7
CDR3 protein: CASSQTSGPAYEQYF

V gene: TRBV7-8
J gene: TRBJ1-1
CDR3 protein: CASSLGGSGTEAFF

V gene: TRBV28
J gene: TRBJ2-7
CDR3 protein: CASSLQGGQGSSYEQYF

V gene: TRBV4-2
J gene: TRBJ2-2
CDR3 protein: CASSQDGLAGAGELFF

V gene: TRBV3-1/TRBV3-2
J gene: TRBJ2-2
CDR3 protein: CASTLSGSSGELFF

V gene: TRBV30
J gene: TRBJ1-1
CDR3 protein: CAWDPDGTEAFF

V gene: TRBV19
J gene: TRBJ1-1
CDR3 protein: CASSLRQGTEAFF

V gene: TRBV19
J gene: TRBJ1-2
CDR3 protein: CATSAYNDLHNYGYTF

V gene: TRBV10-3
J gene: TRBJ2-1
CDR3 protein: CAISDYELAGDYNEQFF

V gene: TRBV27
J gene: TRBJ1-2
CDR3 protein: CASSPGQGAHGYTF

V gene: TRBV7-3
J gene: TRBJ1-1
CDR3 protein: CASSFPGAPNTEAFF

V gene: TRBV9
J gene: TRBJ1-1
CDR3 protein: CASSPRGGTFHGTEAFF

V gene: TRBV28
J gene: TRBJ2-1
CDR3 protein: CASSLLAGGGDEQFF

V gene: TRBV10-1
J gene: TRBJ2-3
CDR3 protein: CASSSSGGLDTQYF

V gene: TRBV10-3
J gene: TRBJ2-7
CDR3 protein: CAIWRPDKGQAHLKSSYEQYF

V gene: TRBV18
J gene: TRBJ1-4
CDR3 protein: CASSPPSAPGEKLFF

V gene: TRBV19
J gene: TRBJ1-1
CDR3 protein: CASSRRDGEYPNTEAFF

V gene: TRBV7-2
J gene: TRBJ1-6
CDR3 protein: CASSFGQGGSPLHF

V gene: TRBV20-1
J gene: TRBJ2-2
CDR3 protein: CSASRGNTGELFF

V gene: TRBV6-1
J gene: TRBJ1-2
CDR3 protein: CASSEVRGNYGYTF

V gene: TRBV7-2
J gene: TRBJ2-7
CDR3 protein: CATTRRLAGAYEQYF

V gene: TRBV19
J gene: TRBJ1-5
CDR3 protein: CASSPGYNQPQHF

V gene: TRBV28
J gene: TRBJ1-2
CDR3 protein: CASSPGTPYGYTF

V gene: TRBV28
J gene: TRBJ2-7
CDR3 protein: CAGSSRTGKWNEQYF

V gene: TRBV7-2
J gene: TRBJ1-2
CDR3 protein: CASSLSWRVHYGYTF

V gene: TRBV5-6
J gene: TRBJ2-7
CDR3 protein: CASRFPGQGNINEQYF

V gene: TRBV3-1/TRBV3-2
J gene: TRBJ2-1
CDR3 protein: CASSQGHRLAGVPLSSYNEQFF

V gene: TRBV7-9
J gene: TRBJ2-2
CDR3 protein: CATTLSGNPTGELFF

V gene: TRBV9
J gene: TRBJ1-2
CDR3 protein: CASSGRRGAVSNYGYTF

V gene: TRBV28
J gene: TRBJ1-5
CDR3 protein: CASRGQSNQPQHF

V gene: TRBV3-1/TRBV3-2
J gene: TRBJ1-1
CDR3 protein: CASSQMDRVAFF

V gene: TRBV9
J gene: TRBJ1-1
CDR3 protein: CASSSRQGGDTEAFF

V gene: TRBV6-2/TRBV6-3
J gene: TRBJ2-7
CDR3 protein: CASSNNRAGGRYEQYF

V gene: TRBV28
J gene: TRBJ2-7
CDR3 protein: CASSLTRYEQYF

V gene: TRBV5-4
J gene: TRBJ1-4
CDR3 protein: CASSLASDEKLFF

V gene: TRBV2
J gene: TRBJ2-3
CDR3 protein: CASSVLGQGTDTQYF

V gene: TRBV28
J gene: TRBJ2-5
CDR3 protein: CASSLELGRTQYF

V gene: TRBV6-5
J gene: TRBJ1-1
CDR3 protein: CASNFGQDTEAFF

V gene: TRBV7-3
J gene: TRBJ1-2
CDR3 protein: CASSFDGKGYTF

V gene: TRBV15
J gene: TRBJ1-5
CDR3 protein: CARTTRYSNQPQHF

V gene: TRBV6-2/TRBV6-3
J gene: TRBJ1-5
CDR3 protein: CASSSWAGDQPQHF

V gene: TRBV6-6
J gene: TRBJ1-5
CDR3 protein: CASTAARLQPQHF

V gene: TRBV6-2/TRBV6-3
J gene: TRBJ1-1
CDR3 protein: CASSQIQGNTEAFF

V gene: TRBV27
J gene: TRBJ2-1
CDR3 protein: CASSLGAVREDEQFF

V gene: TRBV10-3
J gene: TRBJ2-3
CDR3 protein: CAISAERGHTDTQYF

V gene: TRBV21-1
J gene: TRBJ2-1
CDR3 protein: CASSKYPGSEQFF

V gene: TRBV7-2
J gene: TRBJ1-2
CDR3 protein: CASSLSGTGNYGYTF

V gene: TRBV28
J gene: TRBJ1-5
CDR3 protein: CASSPRGQLNQPQHF

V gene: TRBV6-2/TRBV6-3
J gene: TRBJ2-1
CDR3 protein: CASSQQGQPTKEQFF

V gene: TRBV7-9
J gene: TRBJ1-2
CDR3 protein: CASSLDRGAVFGYTF

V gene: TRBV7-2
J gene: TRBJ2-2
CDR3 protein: CASSLGTGTSPGELFF

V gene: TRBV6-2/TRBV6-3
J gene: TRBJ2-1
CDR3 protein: CASSWSSGRGEQFF